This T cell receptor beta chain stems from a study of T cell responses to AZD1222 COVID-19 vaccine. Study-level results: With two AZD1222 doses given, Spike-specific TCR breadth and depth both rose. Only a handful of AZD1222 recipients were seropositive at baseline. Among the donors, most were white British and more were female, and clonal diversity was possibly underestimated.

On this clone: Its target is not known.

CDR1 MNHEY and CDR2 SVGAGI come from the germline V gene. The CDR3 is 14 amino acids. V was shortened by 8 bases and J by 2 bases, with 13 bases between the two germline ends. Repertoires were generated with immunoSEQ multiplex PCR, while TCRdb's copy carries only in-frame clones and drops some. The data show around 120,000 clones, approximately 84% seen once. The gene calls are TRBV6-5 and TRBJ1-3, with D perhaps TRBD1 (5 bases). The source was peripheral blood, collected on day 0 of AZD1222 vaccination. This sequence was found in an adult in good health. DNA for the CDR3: TGTGCCAGCGGCGGGGGGATAACTGGAAACACCATATATTTT. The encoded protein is CASGGGITGNTIYF.